This TCR beta chain was found in a study of blood T cell repertoires in COVID-19. Study at large: The origin of the acute and convalescent COVID-19 samples was the United States, Italy and Spain.

Trimming removed 8 bases from V and 0 bases from J; junction bases left unmatched: 7. The CDR3 extends over 14 amino acids. CDR1 is LNHDA and CDR2 is SQIVND in the germline V gene (reference sequence). In the authors' methods: Reference gene primer amplification gave estimated nucleated cell counts. Data came from immunoSEQ multiplex PCR; TCRdb stores just in-frame clones and leaves some out. V and J calls plus clone size are reproduced from that table; the DNA served to infer D and trimming. Of roughly 150,000 clones in the sample, roughly four fifths were seen once. The chain recombines TRBV19 with TRBJ2-7; 7 bases are shared with TRBD1. Sequenced sample: peripheral blood. The origin of this receptor is a man between 60 and 75 years old with active or convalescent COVID-19. CDR3 nucleotide sequence: TGTGCCAGTGGCCCCGGGACAGACTCCTACGAGCAGTACTTC. It is translated as CASGPGTDSYEQYF.